Below, 22 T cell receptor beta chains from the same sample are listed, as sequenced in a study of blood T cell repertoires in COVID-19. Measured with immunoSEQ multiplex PCR; TCRdb has only the in-frame clones, and not every one. In the table there are about 130,000 clones, roughly four fifths of which are singletons. The sequenced sample was peripheral blood. These receptors originate from a woman in her sixties or seventies with acute or convalescent COVID-19.

The rearrangement uses TRBV5-4 and TRBJ1-2; D is unclear. Germline CDR1 SGHNT, CDR2 YYREEE (reference sequence). Deletions cut 0 bases from V and 3 bases from J, with 18 bases between. The CDR3 is 17 residues long. DNA for the CDR3: TGTGCCAGCAGCTTGGGAGGCTTGGGTGGTAGAGACTATGGCTACACCTTC. It yields the protein CASSLGGLGGRDYGYTF. Drawing the rest from reference TRBV5-4 and TRBJ1-2, the complete variable domain is ETGVTQSPTHLIKTRGQQVTLRCSSQSGHNTVSWYQQALGQGPQFIFQYYREEENGRGNFPPRFSGLQFPNYSSELNVNALELDDSALYLCASSLGGLGGRDYGYTFGSGTRLTVV.

This sequence joins TRBV7-9 and TRBJ1-5; D is possibly TRBD1 (6 bases). The CDR3 covers 13 residues. Germline V gene sequence: CDR1 SEHNR, CDR2 FQNEAQ (reference sequence). V lost 4 bases and J lost 3, with 7 bases in between. CDR3 in amino acids: CASSSGHNQPQHF. The DNA of the CDR3 is TGTGCCAGCAGCTCGGGACACAATCAGCCCCAGCATTTT.

J is TRBJ2-2 and V is TRBV18, with TRBD2 as a possible D gene (7 bases). This CDR3 is 18 amino acids long. Deletions cut 2 bases from V and 1 base from J, with 17 bases between. In germline, CDR1 is KGHSH, CDR2 LQKENI. This CDR3 reads CASSPVLIGGQNTGELFF. CDR3 DNA sequence: TGTGCCAGCTCACCAGTATTAATCGGGGGGCAGAACACCGGGGAGCTGTTTTTT.

This rearrangement joins TRBV19 to TRBJ2-3, with no clear D. Germline CDR1 is LNHDA and CDR2 is SQIVND (reference sequence). The CDR3 runs 13 residues. Trimming left V 10 bases short and J 0 bases short, with 11 bases between. The CDR3 here is CATFSTSTDTQYF. The CDR3 DNA sequence: TGTGCCACTTTTTCAACTAGCACAGATACGCAGTATTTT.

The chain carries TRBV13 and TRBJ1-2; maybe TRBD1 (6 bases). With 2 bases removed from V and 8 bases from J, the gap between germline ends came to 9 bases. Germline V gene sequence: CDR1 PRHDT, CDR2 FYEKMQ (reference sequence). The CDR3 has 12 residues. In DNA form, the CDR3 reads TGTGCCAGCAGCTTAAGGGGGAACGGCTACACCTTC. Amino acids: CASSLRGNGYTF. The whole variable domain, filled in from reference TRBV13 and TRBJ1-2, reads AAGVIQSPRHLIKEKRETATLKCYPIPRHDTVYWYQQGPGQDPQFLISFYEKMQSDKGSIPDRFSAQQFSDYHSELNMSSLELGDSALYFCASSLRGNGYTFGSGTRLTVV.

The chain uses TRBV2 and TRBJ1-2; D may be TRBD1 (6 bases). Germline V gives CDR1 SNHLY, CDR2 FYNNEI. Trimming shortened V by 7 bases and J by 6 bases, and 18 bases separated the two germline ends. This CDR3 is built from 14 residues. CDR3 protein: CASNRARGTDGYTF. The CDR3 coding sequence is TGTGCCAGCAACCGGGCCAGGGGTACCGATGGCTACACCTTC.

The table lists this clone with a few counts. The chain has TRBV27 and TRBJ1-6; perhaps TRBD1 as D (6 bases). Trimming stripped 6 bases from V and 0 bases from J, with 15 bases between. The CDR3 contains 17 residues. CDR1 and CDR2 from the germline V gene are MNHEY and SMNVEV (reference sequence). The CDR3 is CASRPLDRSSYNSPLHF. CDR3 DNA: TGTGCCAGCAGACCTCTTGACAGGAGCTCCTATAATTCACCCCTCCACTTT.

CDR3 bases: TGCGCCAGCAGCCCCCGACTAGCGGGGGGGCAAGGGGAGCTGTTTTTT. Protein product: CASSPRLAGGQGELFF. This chain uses TRBV5-1 with TRBJ2-2; TRBD2 agrees at 14 bases. The CDR3 has 16 residues. Losses at the gene ends were 4 bases for V and 8 bases for J; bases not matched to a gene: 7. CDR1 and CDR2 (germline): SGHRS, YFSETQ.

The J gene is TRBJ1-1, the V gene TRBV3-1 (or the pseudogene TRBV3-2); tentatively, D is TRBD1 (5 bases). Germline-derived CDR1 and CDR2 are LGHDT and YNNKEL (reference sequence). The CDR3 has 14 amino acids. Trimming took 0 bases from V and 4 from J, leaving 9 bases between them. Written as DNA, the CDR3 is TGTGCCAGCAGCCAAGAACAGGTGGCCACTGAAGCTTTCTTT. This gives the protein CASSQEQVATEAFF.

V is TRBV4-1 and J is TRBJ2-2; maybe TRBD1 (8 bases). The CDR3 extends over 16 amino acids. Trimming cost V 2 bases and J 3 bases, with 13 bases left between them. CDR1 and CDR2 (germline): MGHRA, YSYEKL. In DNA form, the CDR3 reads TGCGCCAGCAGCCAAAGGACAGGGAGGGACACCGGGGAGCTGTTTTTT. As protein: CASSQRTGRDTGELFF.

V is TRBV7-3 and J is TRBJ2-2, with 9 bases identical to TRBD2. Germline V lookup: CDR1 SGHTA, CDR2 FQGTGA. J gave up 4 bases and V 3 bases, and 0 bases lay outside the gene matches. This CDR3 region has 14 residues. Here the CDR3 reads CASSFSGGTGELFF. In DNA form, the CDR3 reads TGTGCCAGCAGCTTTAGCGGGGGCACCGGGGAGCTGTTTTTT.

CDR3 amino acids: CTSSQDRLARQGTQYF. CDR3 bases: TGCACCAGCAGCCAAGATCGACTAGCCCGGCAGGGGACCCAGTACTTC. The chain is built from TRBV1 and TRBJ2-5; the table assigns TRBD2, which was not confirmed against the DNA. TRBV1 is shown as a pseudogene. This CDR3 spans 16 amino acids.

The J gene is TRBJ1-1, the V gene TRBV11-2; a weak D match, TRBD1 (6 bases). Trimming took 5 bases from V and 4 from J, leaving 17 bases between them. CDR1 SGHAT and CDR2 FQNNGV come from the germline V gene. The length of the CDR3 is 15 residues. The CDR3 DNA reads as TGTGCCAGCAGCCCCATGCAGGGAGGGGGCACTGAAGCTTTCTTT. Protein sequence: CASSPMQGGGTEAFF.

The CDR3 coding sequence is TGTGCCAGCAGCCAAGCAACAGGGTGGACAGATACGCAGTATTTT. Its protein product is CASSQATGWTDTQYF. The chain combines TRBV3-1 (or the pseudogene TRBV3-2) with TRBJ2-3; maybe TRBD1 (6 bases). The CDR3 covers 15 residues. CDR1 is LGHDT and CDR2 is YNNKEL in the germline V gene (reference sequence). Trimming stripped 1 base from V and 3 bases from J, with 11 bases between.

Concerning this clone: Germline and junction disagree at one end, which may indicate a read error. V gene TRBV12-3 or TRBV12-4 combines with J gene TRBJ1-2; TRBD1 matches at 7 bases. The CDR3 spans 13 residues. CDR3 protein: CASSLGQDYGYTF. The CDR3 DNA follows: TGTGCCAGCAGCTTAGGACAGGACTATGGCTACACCTTC.

This clone was found once. The chain carries TRBV29-1 and TRBJ2-2; 8 bases line up with TRBD2. The CDR3 has 13 residues. Germline V lookup: CDR1 SQVTM, CDR2 ANQGSEA. V lost 7 bases, J lost 7 bases, and 8 bases stayed unmatched. CDR3 amino acids: CSAGTSGNGELFF. CDR3 nucleotide sequence: TGCAGCGCCGGGACTAGTGGTAACGGGGAGCTGTTTTTT.

The chain joins TRBV5-5 to TRBJ1-1, with a tentative D call TRBD1 (6 bases). Germline V CDR1 and CDR2: SGHKS, YYEKEE (reference sequence). V gave up 2 bases and J gave up 3 bases, with 8 bases separating them. The CDR3 totals 13 residues. As DNA, the CDR3 is TGTGCCAGCAGCTTAGGGGGTGACACTGAAGCTTTCTTT. Protein product: CASSLGGDTEAFF.

The gene calls are TRBV10-3 and TRBJ1-1; D is perhaps TRBD1 (6 bases). Germline CDR1 and CDR2: ENHRY and SYGVKD. The V end lost 7 bases, the J end lost 3 bases, and 15 bases lay between the germline ends. This CDR3 contains 14 residues. The CDR3 spells CAITVGGADTEAFF. The CDR3 DNA sequence: TGTGCCATCACTGTGGGGGGGGCGGACACTGAAGCTTTCTTT.

On this clone itself: A read error may account for a junction end that differs from germline. The chain recombines TRBV3-1 (or the pseudogene TRBV3-2) with TRBJ1-6; no clear D gene. This CDR3 region has 14 residues. The germline V gene has CDR1 LGHDT and CDR2 YNNKEL (reference sequence). The CDR3: CASSPPMYSSPLHF. CDR3 DNA sequence: TGTGCCAGCAGCCCGCCGATGTATAGTTCACCCCTCCACTTT.

The chain employs TRBV5-1 and TRBJ2-1, with TRBD1 matching 10 bases. The J segment lost 3 bases and the V segment lost 4 bases, leaving 7 bases of the junction unmatched. This CDR3 comprises 16 residues. Germline values: CDR1 SGHRS, CDR2 YFSETQ. The CDR3 loop is CASSIGDRGGYNEQFF. The CDR3 DNA is TGCGCCAGCAGCATAGGGGACAGGGGAGGCTACAATGAGCAGTTCTTC.

This chain connects TRBV11-2 to TRBJ1-3; D unclear. V lost 10 bases and J 2 bases, leaving 18 bases between the germline ends. The CDR3 covers 15 residues. Germline values: CDR1 SGHAT, CDR2 FQNNGV. CDR3 bases: TGTGCCATCACTAATAGGACTGACGCTGGAAACACCATATATTTT. It encodes CAITNRTDAGNTIYF.

The chain has TRBV18 and TRBJ1-4; D not resolved. V lost 2 bases and J lost 0, with 7 bases in between. The V gene's germline CDR1 is KGHSH and CDR2 LQKENI. The CDR3 runs 15 residues. The DNA of the CDR3 is TGTGCCAGCTCACCAATTGCGGCAACTAATGAAAAACTGTTTTTT. Protein: CASSPIAATNEKLFF.